This section outlines one T cell receptor beta chain sequence together with its context. Its antigen has not been determined. The record has no base qualities; no much larger clone is one base away. TCRbeta CDR3 regions were amplified from genomic DNA by means of the immunoSEQ Assay, a bias-controlled multiplex PCR. In the paper's pipeline: Within the assay, amplification of reference gene primers was used to estimate how many nucleated cells each sample contained. Sequence reads were collapsed and filtered to measure the absolute abundance of every unique TCRbeta CDR3 rearrangement. Productive Simpson clonality was computed per sample as the square root of Simpson's diversity index over productive rearrangements. The immuneACCESS repertoire file appears here via TCRdb, limited to in-frame rearrangements. These files lack a portion of the clones; in checked studies, under half of the deficit traces to unresolved V genes, and the cause of the others is not known. V, J and clone size derive from that table, while D and trimming were established from the DNA sequence. The sample table contains about 360,000 clones; only one count was recorded for less than 90% of them. Of the sample, about 7% falls within the top ten clones.

This sample is part of a study of blood T cell repertoires in COVID-19 (dated by TCRdb to the early 2020s). With respect to the entire study: Samples covering the acute and convalescent phases of COVID-19 were provided by collaborators in the United States, Italy and Spain. The prospective study material was composed of cDNA or gDNA derived from T cells, B-cell-depleted T cells, or PBMCs. Subjects who had been exposed to COVID-19, were actively infected with it, or had recovered from it provided the deeply sampled blood TCRbeta repertoires that made up the dataset. The repertoires were released in a freely available public database intended as a resource for research on the immune response to SARS-CoV-2. The samples were drawn from the first 160 participants of the ongoing ImmuneRACE study and from roughly 1,300 subjects provided by 6 global collaborators. A de-identified subject ID, COVID-19 status, age in years and sex were almost always included in the sample metadata. Where available, HLA class I and class II types were taken from metadata supplied by the sample provider and were not determined by assay-based typing.

One collaborating source in Seattle enrolled patients while the patients were actively infected and followed the patients over time throughout the course of disease. The collaborating institutions used their own protocols to collect whole blood in K2EDTA tubes. For TCRbeta analysis, collaborators shipped samples in one of three forms: frozen whole blood, isolated PBMCs, or DNA extracted from either of those sample types. Broader findings and caveats from the paper: The amount of clinical and demographic metadata varied by source and participant and was provided uncurated.

Measured from the cysteine to the phenylalanine, the CDR3 is 16 residues long. Only CDR3 DNA is held: 48 bases, read in frame from base 1. Unmatched junction bases come to 9, with V trimmed by 3 bases and J by 5 bases. Reading the germline V gene gives CDR1 SGDLS and CDR2 YYNGEE. The rearranged chain carries TRBV9 and TRBJ2-7, and 12 bases in between align with TRBD1. Sequenced sample: peripheral blood. The receptor comes from a woman aged 55-69 years with COVID-19, enrolled during active disease. The CDR3 reads CASSDTGTGGVHEQYF. The bases are TGTGCCAGCAGCGATACCGGGACAGGGGGCGTCCACGAGCAGTACTTC.